What follows is one TCR beta chain and its context. Looked up from germline, CDR1 is SGHTA and CDR2 is FQGNSA. Trimming removed 5 bases at V and 6 bases at J, with 17 bases between. This CDR3 comprises 15 residues. The entry originates in a study of blood T cell repertoires in COVID-19. At the level of the study: Sites in the United States, Italy and Spain provided acute and convalescent COVID-19 samples. Sources were T cells, B-cell-depleted T cells, or PBMCs; the material itself was cDNA or gDNA.

Authors' data handling: How many nucleated cells were present was estimated from reference gene primer amplification. Clones were read by immunoSEQ multiplex PCR, and TCRdb kept only the in-frame ones, dropping some. For V, J and clone size, that table is used; D and trimming come from the DNA. The table shows 30,000 to 40,000 clones, with around nine tenths occurring only once. This TCR was recovered from a man in his 70s with acute or convalescent COVID-19. Input material: peripheral blood. This chain connects TRBV7-2 to TRBJ1-5, with D unclear. As DNA, the CDR3 is TGTGCCAGCAGCCCAACCGTCGGGGTATCTCAGCCCCAGCATTTT. Translated, it gives CASSPTVGVSQPQHF.